This T cell receptor (beta chain) emerged from a study of shared clonotypes between healthy human individuals. Produced via immunoSEQ multiplex PCR; TCRdb's table is partial and in-frame only. The sample shows about 1.4 million clones, roughly 96% of them seen only once. This CDR3 contains 14 residues. The germline V and J ends were trimmed by 6 bases and 0 bases, with 12 bases remaining between them. CDR1 is MDHEN, CDR2 SYDVKM, per germline. Material: naive CD4+ T cells sorted from blood. This sample's subset: CD45RA+ positively selected. The chain employs TRBV28 and TRBJ2-7; D remains ambiguous. This clonotype originated in a man between 25 and 39 years old in good health. The CDR3 bases are TGTGCCAGCAGGAGGACGGAAAGCTCCTACGAGCAGTACTTC. Protein sequence: CASRRTESSYEQYF.